A selection of T cell receptor beta chains follows, all from one sample in a study of T cell repertoires in cytomegalovirus infection. TCRdb itself ran the reads through MiXCR, one entry per CDR3 protein. The table has around 350,000 distinct CDR3 sequences, 15% to 20% seen once. The sequenced material came from PBMCs. These receptors all stem from a human donor in good health (CMV status not recorded). Some clones in this sample may be carry-over from other donors' samples. The CDR3 runs from the conserved cysteine through the conserved F or W. A D gene is named only where the DNA matches it firmly. Some rows mark clone size as missing; the rest say once, few, many or name a class of expanded clone.

v_call: TRBV20-1
j_call: TRBJ1-5
clone_size: -
d_call: TRBD1
cdr3_length: 14
cdr3_aa: CSARVPQGDQPQHF
cdr3_nt: TGCAGTGCTAGAGTCCCCCAGGGGGATCAGCCCCAGCATTTT

v_call: TRBV12-3/TRBV12-4
j_call: TRBJ1-5
clone_size: few
d_call: -
cdr3_length: 14
cdr3_aa: CASNDRPSNQPQHF
cdr3_nt: TGTGCCAGCAACGACAGGCCTAGCAATCAGCCCCAGCATTTT

v_call: TRBV28
j_call: TRBJ2-1
clone_size: many
d_call: -
cdr3_length: 20
cdr3_aa: CASSLRTGFRPIGGDNEQFF
cdr3_nt: TGTGCCAGCAGTTTACGGACAGGTTTTAGACCAATCGGGGGAGACAATGAGCAGTTCTTC

v_call: TRBV4-2
j_call: TRBJ2-7
clone_size: -
d_call: -
cdr3_length: 12
cdr3_aa: CASSTSQGKPYF
cdr3_nt: TGTGCCAGCAGCACAAGTCAAGGCAAACCGTACTTC

v_call: TRBV3-1
j_call: TRBJ1-6
clone_size: -
d_call: -
cdr3_length: 14
cdr3_aa: CASSQARRDSPLHF
cdr3_nt: TGTGCCAGCAGCCAAGCCCGAAGAGATTCACCCCTCCACTTT

v_call: TRBV20-1
j_call: TRBJ2-1
clone_size: -
d_call: -
cdr3_length: 15
cdr3_aa: CSARGGAPGYNEQFF
cdr3_nt: TGCAGTGCTAGGGGGGGGGCCCCGGGATACAATGAGCAGTTCTTC

v_call: TRBV5-5
j_call: TRBJ2-3
clone_size: -
d_call: -
cdr3_length: 13
cdr3_aa: CASSLGWRDTQYF
cdr3_nt: TGTGCCAGCAGCTTGGGGTGGCGGGATACGCAGTATTTT

v_call: TRBV5-6
j_call: TRBJ2-3
clone_size: few
d_call: TRBD1
cdr3_length: 17
cdr3_aa: CASSPRSRGRSTDTQYF
cdr3_nt: TGTGCCAGCAGCCCGAGGTCCAGGGGGCGGAGCACAGATACGCAGTATTTT

v_call: TRBV15
j_call: TRBJ2-7
clone_size: few
d_call: TRBD1
cdr3_length: 16
cdr3_aa: CATSRETGQAGYEQYF
cdr3_nt: TGTGCCACCAGCAGAGAAACGGGACAGGCAGGGTACGAGCAGTACTTC

v_call: TRBV7-8
j_call: TRBJ1-1
clone_size: -
d_call: -
cdr3_length: 12
cdr3_aa: CASSFGGVEAFF
cdr3_nt: TGTGCCAGCAGCTTCGGCGGCGTAGAAGCTTTCTTT

v_call: TRBV27
j_call: TRBJ2-7
clone_size: many
d_call: TRBD1
cdr3_length: 17
cdr3_aa: CASSLAGTGPPAYEQYF
cdr3_nt: TGTGCCAGCAGTTTGGCCGGGACAGGTCCACCCGCCTACGAGCAGTACTTC

v_call: TRBV15
j_call: TRBJ1-5
clone_size: -
d_call: -
cdr3_length: 14
cdr3_aa: CATSLWGSNQPQHF
cdr3_nt: TGTGCCACCAGCCTGTGGGGTAGCAATCAGCCCCAGCATTTT

v_call: TRBV7-2
j_call: TRBJ1-1
clone_size: many
d_call: -
cdr3_length: 13
cdr3_aa: CASSPTKGTEAFF
cdr3_nt: TGTGCCAGCAGCCCCACCAAGGGGACTGAAGCTTTCTTT

v_call: TRBV7-9
j_call: TRBJ2-7
clone_size: once
d_call: -
cdr3_length: 13
cdr3_aa: CASSLSSPYEQYF
cdr3_nt: TGTGCCAGCAGCTTATCGTCTCCCTACGAGCAGTACTTC

v_call: TRBV7-8
j_call: TRBJ2-7
clone_size: few
d_call: -
cdr3_length: 14
cdr3_aa: CASSRGRNGYEQYF
cdr3_nt: TGTGCCAGCAGCCGGGGGAGGAACGGCTACGAGCAGTACTTC

v_call: TRBV29-1
j_call: TRBJ2-7
clone_size: -
d_call: -
cdr3_length: 10
cdr3_aa: CSVGTYEQYF
cdr3_nt: TGCAGCGTTGGGACCTACGAGCAGTACTTC

v_call: TRBV19
j_call: TRBJ2-1
clone_size: few
d_call: TRBD2
cdr3_length: 12
cdr3_aa: CASRDRWEGLLF
cdr3_nt: TGTGCCAGTAGAGACCGGTGGGAGGGCCTGCTCTTC

v_call: TRBV6-2/TRBV6-3
j_call: TRBJ1-2
clone_size: -
d_call: -
cdr3_length: 11
cdr3_aa: CASSYGGGYTF
cdr3_nt: TGTGCCAGCAGTTACGGAGGCGGCTACACCTTC

v_call: TRBV12-5
j_call: TRBJ1-2
clone_size: many
d_call: -
cdr3_length: 14
cdr3_aa: CASGRTGYSYGYTF
cdr3_nt: TGTGCTAGTGGCCGGACGGGGTATTCGTACGGCTACACCTTC

v_call: TRBV28
j_call: TRBJ1-1
clone_size: many
d_call: TRBD1
cdr3_length: 17
cdr3_aa: CASSLRGQGSKNTEAFF
cdr3_nt: TGTGCCAGCAGTTTAAGGGGACAGGGCTCTAAGAACACTGAAGCTTTCTTT

v_call: TRBV4-1
j_call: TRBJ1-2
clone_size: -
d_call: TRBD1
cdr3_length: 15
cdr3_aa: CASSQASAGGIGYTF
cdr3_nt: TGCGCCAGCAGCCAAGCGTCGGCAGGGGGCATTGGCTACACCTTC

v_call: TRBV3-1
j_call: TRBJ1-1
clone_size: -
d_call: -
cdr3_length: 14
cdr3_aa: CASSQDRGYTEAFF
cdr3_nt: TGTGCCAGCAGCCAAGACAGAGGATACACTGAAGCTTTCTTT

v_call: TRBV30
j_call: TRBJ1-6
clone_size: -
d_call: -
cdr3_length: 13
cdr3_aa: CAWRSSYNSPLHF
cdr3_nt: TGTGCCTGGCGAAGCTCCTATAATTCACCCCTCCACTTT

v_call: TRBV7-9
j_call: TRBJ1-6
clone_size: -
d_call: TRBD1
cdr3_length: 16
cdr3_aa: CASSPGQQGKGSPLHF
cdr3_nt: TGTGCCAGCAGCCCCGGACAACAGGGGAAGGGATCACCCCTCCACTTT

v_call: TRBV19
j_call: TRBJ2-7
clone_size: -
d_call: TRBD1
cdr3_length: 15
cdr3_aa: CASSITGGRTYEQYF
cdr3_nt: TGTGCCAGTAGTATAACAGGGGGAAGGACCTACGAGCAGTACTTC

v_call: TRBV7-2
j_call: TRBJ2-2
clone_size: many
d_call: -
cdr3_length: 13
cdr3_aa: CASSSSNTGELFF
cdr3_nt: TGTGCCAGCAGCTCTTCCAACACCGGGGAGCTGTTTTTT

v_call: TRBV10-3
j_call: TRBJ1-1
clone_size: few
d_call: -
cdr3_length: 16
cdr3_aa: CAIRDRDGSMNTEAFF
cdr3_nt: TGTGCCATCAGGGATCGGGACGGATCTATGAACACTGAAGCTTTCTTT

v_call: TRBV29-1
j_call: TRBJ1-2
clone_size: few
d_call: -
cdr3_length: 14
cdr3_aa: CSVAEAGGNYGYTF
cdr3_nt: TGCAGCGTGGCCGAGGCGGGGGGAAACTATGGCTACACCTTC

v_call: TRBV7-2
j_call: TRBJ2-5
clone_size: many
d_call: -
cdr3_length: 13
cdr3_aa: CASSVSRGKAQYF
cdr3_nt: TGTGCCAGCAGCGTATCTAGGGGGAAGGCCCAGTACTTC

v_call: TRBV7-2
j_call: TRBJ1-1
clone_size: many
d_call: -
cdr3_length: 15
cdr3_aa: CASSLNGGGGTEAFF
cdr3_nt: TGTGCCAGCAGCTTGAACGGGGGAGGGGGCACTGAAGCTTTCTTT

v_call: TRBV28
j_call: TRBJ1-1
clone_size: many
d_call: -
cdr3_length: 14
cdr3_aa: CASSSGGDNTEAFF
cdr3_nt: TGTGCCAGCAGTTCGGGGGGCGATAACACTGAAGCTTTCTTT

v_call: TRBV7-8
j_call: TRBJ2-7
clone_size: many
d_call: TRBD2
cdr3_length: 14
cdr3_aa: CASSWTSGSLEQYF
cdr3_nt: TGTGCCAGCAGCTGGACTAGCGGGAGCCTCGAGCAGTACTTC

v_call: TRBV14
j_call: TRBJ2-5
clone_size: -
d_call: TRBD2
cdr3_length: 17
cdr3_aa: CASSEPTSGRYQETQYF
cdr3_nt: TGTGCCAGCAGCGAACCGACTAGCGGGAGGTACCAAGAGACCCAGTACTTC

v_call: TRBV6-1
j_call: TRBJ1-5
clone_size: many
d_call: TRBD1
cdr3_length: 15
cdr3_aa: CASSTRRQGEQPQHF
cdr3_nt: TGTGCCAGCAGCACTCGGAGACAGGGCGAGCAGCCCCAGCATTTT

v_call: TRBV14
j_call: TRBJ1-6
clone_size: -
d_call: -
cdr3_length: 14
cdr3_aa: CASSHGGYNSPLHF
cdr3_nt: TGTGCCAGCAGCCACGGGGGCTATAATTCACCCCTCCACTTT

v_call: TRBV7-2
j_call: TRBJ2-5
clone_size: many
d_call: -
cdr3_length: 13
cdr3_aa: CASSLLWAETQYF
cdr3_nt: TGTGCCAGCAGCTTATTGTGGGCAGAGACCCAGTACTTC

v_call: TRBV7-8
j_call: TRBJ2-7
clone_size: many
d_call: -
cdr3_length: 14
cdr3_aa: CASSLVDAAYEQYF
cdr3_nt: TGTGCCAGCAGCTTAGTGGATGCAGCCTACGAGCAGTACTTC

v_call: TRBV10-3
j_call: TRBJ2-7
clone_size: many
d_call: TRBD2
cdr3_length: 14
cdr3_aa: CAISGSGTGNEQYF
cdr3_nt: TGTGCCATCAGTGGAAGCGGGACTGGTAACGAGCAGTACTTC

v_call: TRBV20-1
j_call: TRBJ2-3
clone_size: -
d_call: -
cdr3_length: 15
cdr3_aa: CSAGLGDPLADTQYF
cdr3_nt: TGCAGTGCTGGCCTCGGGGATCCCCTCGCAGATACGCAGTATTTT

v_call: TRBV5-5
j_call: TRBJ2-1
clone_size: many
d_call: -
cdr3_length: 16
cdr3_aa: CASSSHGGTSYNEQFF
cdr3_nt: TGTGCCAGCAGCAGCCATGGGGGGACCTCCTACAATGAGCAGTTCTTC

v_call: TRBV5-1
j_call: TRBJ2-1
clone_size: few
d_call: -
cdr3_length: 13
cdr3_aa: CASSLAAPNEQFF
cdr3_nt: TGCGCCAGCAGCTTGGCGGCACCAAATGAGCAGTTCTTC

v_call: TRBV18
j_call: TRBJ2-3
clone_size: -
d_call: -
cdr3_length: 14
cdr3_aa: CASDIGGSTDTQYF
cdr3_nt: TGTGCCAGTGATATAGGGGGGAGCACAGATACGCAGTATTTT

v_call: TRBV12-3/TRBV12-4
j_call: TRBJ1-2
clone_size: many
d_call: -
cdr3_length: 15
cdr3_aa: CASSLGSGVSYGYTF
cdr3_nt: TGTGCCAGCAGTTTAGGGTCAGGGGTGAGCTATGGCTACACCTTC

v_call: TRBV2
j_call: TRBJ1-1
clone_size: -
d_call: -
cdr3_length: 13
cdr3_aa: CASSEASGVRAFF
cdr3_nt: TGTGCCAGCAGTGAAGCTTCGGGGGTCCGAGCTTTCTTT

v_call: TRBV6-5
j_call: TRBJ2-5
clone_size: many
d_call: -
cdr3_length: 15
cdr3_aa: CASSYVRAGEATQYF
cdr3_nt: TGTGCCAGCAGTTACGTTAGAGCAGGGGAGGCGACCCAGTACTTC

v_call: TRBV11-2
j_call: TRBJ2-7
clone_size: -
d_call: TRBD2
cdr3_length: 16
cdr3_aa: CASSSLSGRAYYEQYF
cdr3_nt: TGTGCCAGCAGCTCTCTTAGCGGGAGGGCCTATTACGAGCAGTACTTC

v_call: TRBV6-2/TRBV6-3
j_call: TRBJ2-5
clone_size: many
d_call: TRBD1
cdr3_length: 15
cdr3_aa: CASRNRDRGPETQYF
cdr3_nt: TGTGCCAGCAGGAACCGGGACAGGGGGCCGGAGACCCAGTACTTC

v_call: TRBV28
j_call: TRBJ2-7
clone_size: few
d_call: -
cdr3_length: 11
cdr3_aa: CASRRGLEQYF
cdr3_nt: TGTGCCAGCAGACGGGGCCTCGAGCAGTACTTC

v_call: TRBV5-6
j_call: TRBJ1-4
clone_size: few
d_call: -
cdr3_length: 14
cdr3_aa: CASSSWGGDEKLFF
cdr3_nt: TGTGCCAGCAGCTCGTGGGGGGGGGATGAAAAACTGTTTTTT

v_call: TRBV20-1
j_call: TRBJ2-3
clone_size: -
d_call: TRBD2
cdr3_length: 13
cdr3_aa: CSASPSGIDTQYF
cdr3_nt: TGCAGTGCTAGTCCTAGCGGGATAGATACGCAGTATTTT

v_call: TRBV7-8
j_call: TRBJ2-3
clone_size: few
d_call: TRBD2
cdr3_length: 16
cdr3_aa: CASSSRESGGFFTQYF
cdr3_nt: TGTGCCAGCAGCTCCCGGGAGAGCGGGGGGTTTTTTACGCAGTATTTT

v_call: TRBV28
j_call: TRBJ2-1
clone_size: many
d_call: -
cdr3_length: 14
cdr3_aa: CASSRPEAYNEQFF
cdr3_nt: TGTGCCAGCAGCCGGCCAGAAGCCTACAATGAGCAGTTCTTC

v_call: TRBV10-3
j_call: TRBJ1-5
clone_size: few
d_call: TRBD1
cdr3_length: 16
cdr3_aa: CAISPSYDRGSQPQHF
cdr3_nt: TGTGCCATCAGTCCTAGCTACGACAGGGGTAGTCAGCCCCAGCATTTT

v_call: TRBV4-3
j_call: TRBJ2-3
clone_size: -
d_call: -
cdr3_length: 15
cdr3_aa: CASSPQRYGPDTQYF
cdr3_nt: TGCGCCAGCAGCCCGCAACGGTACGGTCCCGATACGCAGTATTTT

v_call: TRBV20-1
j_call: TRBJ1-2
clone_size: few
d_call: -
cdr3_length: 16
cdr3_aa: CSAKSGSSGPDYGYTF
cdr3_nt: TGCAGTGCCAAGAGTGGTAGTTCAGGACCCGACTATGGCTACACCTTC

v_call: TRBV11-2
j_call: TRBJ1-2
clone_size: -
d_call: -
cdr3_length: 16
cdr3_aa: CASSLGAPGPAYGYTF
cdr3_nt: TGTGCCAGCAGCTTAGGGGCCCCCGGACCGGCCTATGGCTACACCTTC

v_call: TRBV20-1
j_call: TRBJ1-6
clone_size: -
d_call: -
cdr3_length: 14
cdr3_aa: CSAYTDSLNSPLHF
cdr3_nt: TGCAGTGCCTACACCGACAGTCTGAATTCACCCCTCCACTTT

v_call: TRBV19
j_call: TRBJ2-7
clone_size: -
d_call: -
cdr3_length: 13
cdr3_aa: CASSPPLVGEQYF
cdr3_nt: TGTGCCAGTAGTCCCCCTCTTGTGGGCGAGCAGTACTTC

v_call: TRBV4-1
j_call: TRBJ1-6
clone_size: -
d_call: -
cdr3_length: 12
cdr3_aa: CASSRRDSPLHF
cdr3_nt: TGCGCCAGCAGCCGCAGGGATTCACCCCTCCACTTT

v_call: TRBV6-5
j_call: TRBJ2-1
clone_size: -
d_call: TRBD2
cdr3_length: 16
cdr3_aa: CASSTSPGTSANEQFF
cdr3_nt: TGTGCCAGCAGTACCAGCCCCGGGACTAGCGCCAATGAGCAGTTCTTC